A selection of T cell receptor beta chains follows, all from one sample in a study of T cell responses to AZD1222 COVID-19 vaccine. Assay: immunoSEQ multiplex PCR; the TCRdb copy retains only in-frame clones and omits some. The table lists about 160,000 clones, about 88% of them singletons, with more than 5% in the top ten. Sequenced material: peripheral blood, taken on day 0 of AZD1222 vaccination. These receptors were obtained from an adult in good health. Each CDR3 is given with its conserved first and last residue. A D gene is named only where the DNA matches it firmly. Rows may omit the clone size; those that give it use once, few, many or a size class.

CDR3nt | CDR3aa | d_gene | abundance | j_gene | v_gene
TGCGCCAGCACAGGACGGGCCCTGGGAAAACTGTTTTTT | CASTGRALGKLFF | NA | few | TRBJ1-4 | TRBV10-1
TGTGCCAGCAGCTTAGATGGGGCAGAAACGTCGGAGCTGTTTTTT | CASSLDGAETSELFF | NA | NA | TRBJ2-2 | TRBV7-9
TGTGCCAGCAGCTCGATGGGGCTTAACACCGGGGAGCTGTTTTTT | CASSSMGLNTGELFF | NA | NA | TRBJ2-2 | TRBV5-4
TGTGCCAGCAGCTTGTCCCTTGGATTACCGAATTATAGCAATCAGCCCCAGCATTTT | CASSLSLGLPNYSNQPQHF | NA | NA | TRBJ1-5 | TRBV5-6
TGTGCCAGCCGGGGGGCCAACGTCCTGACTTTC | CASRGANVLTF | NA | NA | TRBJ2-6 | TRBV28
TGTGCCAGCAGCGTAGAGGGGAACCGGCCCCAGCATTTT | CASSVEGNRPQHF | NA | NA | TRBJ1-5 | TRBV9
TGTGCCAGCAGTAAGCGGGGGGGCAACTACAATGAGCAGTTCTTC | CASSKRGGNYNEQFF | TRBD2 | NA | TRBJ2-1 | TRBV6-5
TGTGCCAGCAGCTTAAACCCCGGGCAACAATACGAGCAGTACTTC | CASSLNPGQQYEQYF | NA | NA | TRBJ2-7 | TRBV7-3
TGTGCCAGTAGTCGCCAAACAGGGGGTTCTACCTACGAGCAGTACTTC | CASSRQTGGSTYEQYF | TRBD1 | few | TRBJ2-7 | TRBV19
TGCGCCAGCAGCTTTATGGACGGAACCTACGAGCAGTACTTC | CASSFMDGTYEQYF | NA | NA | TRBJ2-7 | TRBV5-1
TGTGCCAGCAGTGGGGTAGCGGGGGAGCAGTTCTTC | CASSGVAGEQFF | TRBD2 | NA | TRBJ2-1 | TRBV25-1
TGTGCCAGCAGCCTTCACACCATGGGAGCACGGACTGAAGCTTTCTTT | CASSLHTMGARTEAFF | NA | NA | TRBJ1-1 | TRBV7-9
TGTGCCAGCAGGCCACGAGGGTCGGGGGTGCTCACTGAAGCTTTCTTT | CASRPRGSGVLTEAFF | NA | NA | TRBJ1-1 | TRBV14
TGTGCCAGCAGTCCCCCAGGGGGCCTCACCGGGGAGCTGTTTTTT | CASSPPGGLTGELFF | TRBD1 | NA | TRBJ2-2 | TRBV6-5
TGTGCCAGCAGCTTATCCAGGGAGAGCACCGGGGAGCTGTTTTTT | CASSLSRESTGELFF | NA | NA | TRBJ2-2 | TRBV7-9